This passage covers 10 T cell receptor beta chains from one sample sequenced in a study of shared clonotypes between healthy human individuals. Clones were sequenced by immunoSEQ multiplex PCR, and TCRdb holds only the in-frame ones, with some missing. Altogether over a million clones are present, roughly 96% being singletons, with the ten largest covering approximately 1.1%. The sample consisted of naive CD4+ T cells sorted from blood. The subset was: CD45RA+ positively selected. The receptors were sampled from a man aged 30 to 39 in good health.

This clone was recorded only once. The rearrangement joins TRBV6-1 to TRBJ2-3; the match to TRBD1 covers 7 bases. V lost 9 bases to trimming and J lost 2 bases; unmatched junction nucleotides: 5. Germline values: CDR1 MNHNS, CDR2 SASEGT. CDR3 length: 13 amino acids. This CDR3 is CASQTGNTDTQYF. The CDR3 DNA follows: TGTGCCAGTCAGACAGGGAACACAGATACGCAGTATTTT.

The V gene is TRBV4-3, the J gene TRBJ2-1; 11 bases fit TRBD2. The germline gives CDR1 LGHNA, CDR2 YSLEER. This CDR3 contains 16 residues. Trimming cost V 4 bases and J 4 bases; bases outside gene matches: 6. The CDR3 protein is CASSRQLAGAYNEQFF. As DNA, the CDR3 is TGCGCCAGCAGCCGGCAACTAGCGGGAGCGTACAATGAGCAGTTCTTC.

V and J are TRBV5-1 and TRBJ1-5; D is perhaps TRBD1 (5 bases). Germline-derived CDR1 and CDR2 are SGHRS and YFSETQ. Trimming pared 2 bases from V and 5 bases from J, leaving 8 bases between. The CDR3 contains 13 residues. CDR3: CASSLLGDQPQHF. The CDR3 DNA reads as TGCGCCAGCAGCTTACTGGGGGATCAGCCCCAGCATTTT.

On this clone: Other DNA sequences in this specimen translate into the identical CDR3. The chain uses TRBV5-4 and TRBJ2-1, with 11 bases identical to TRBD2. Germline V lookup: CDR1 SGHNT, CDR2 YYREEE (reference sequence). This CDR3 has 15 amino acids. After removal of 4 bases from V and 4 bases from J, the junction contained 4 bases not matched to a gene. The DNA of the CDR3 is TGTGCCAGCAGCGCAACTAGCGGGAGTTACAATGAGCAGTTCTTC. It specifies CASSATSGSYNEQFF.

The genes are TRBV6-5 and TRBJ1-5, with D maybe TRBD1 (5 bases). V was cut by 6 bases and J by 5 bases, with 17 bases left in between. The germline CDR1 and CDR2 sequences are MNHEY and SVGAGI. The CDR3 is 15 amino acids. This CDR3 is CASSKTGRSYQPQHF. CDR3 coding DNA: TGTGCCAGCAGCAAGACGGGACGGAGCTATCAGCCCCAGCATTTT.

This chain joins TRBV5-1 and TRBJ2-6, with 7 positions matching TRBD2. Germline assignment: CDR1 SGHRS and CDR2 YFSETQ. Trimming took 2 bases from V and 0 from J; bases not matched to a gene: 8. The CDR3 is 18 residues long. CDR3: CASSFRLAILSGANVLTF. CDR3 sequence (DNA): TGCGCCAGCAGCTTCAGACTAGCTATCCTCTCTGGGGCCAACGTCCTGACTTTC.

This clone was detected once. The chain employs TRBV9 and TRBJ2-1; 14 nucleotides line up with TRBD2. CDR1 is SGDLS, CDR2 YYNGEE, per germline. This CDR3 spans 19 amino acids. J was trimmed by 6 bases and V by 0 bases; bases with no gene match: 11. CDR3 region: CASSVGLAGGRGSVNEQFF. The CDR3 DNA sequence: TGTGCCAGCAGCGTAGGACTAGCGGGAGGGAGGGGTAGTGTCAATGAGCAGTTCTTC.

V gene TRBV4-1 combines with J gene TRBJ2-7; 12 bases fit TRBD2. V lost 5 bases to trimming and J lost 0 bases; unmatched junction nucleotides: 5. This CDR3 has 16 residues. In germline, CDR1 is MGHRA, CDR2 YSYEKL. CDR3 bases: TGCGCCAGCAGCAACGGACTAGCGGGGCTCTCCTACGAGCAGTACTTC. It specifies CASSNGLAGLSYEQYF.

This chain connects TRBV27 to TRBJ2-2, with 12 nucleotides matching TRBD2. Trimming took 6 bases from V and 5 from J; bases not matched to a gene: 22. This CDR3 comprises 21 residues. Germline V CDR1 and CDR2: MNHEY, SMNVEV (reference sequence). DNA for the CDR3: TGTGCCAGCAGATCTAACGCAGGGGGGCGTCTAGCGGGAGGGAGAACCGGGGAGCTGTTTTTT. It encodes CASRSNAGGRLAGGRTGELFF.

CDR3 loop: CASSVSLYGEETQYF. In DNA form, the CDR3 reads TGTGCCAGCAGCGTATCCCTTTACGGGGAAGAGACCCAGTACTTC. This chain links TRBV9 with TRBJ2-5, with a possible D match to TRBD2 (5 bases). The V end was cut by 1 base, the J end by 3 bases, with 13 bases between. Germline CDR1 SGDLS, CDR2 YYNGEE. The CDR3 consists of 15 residues.